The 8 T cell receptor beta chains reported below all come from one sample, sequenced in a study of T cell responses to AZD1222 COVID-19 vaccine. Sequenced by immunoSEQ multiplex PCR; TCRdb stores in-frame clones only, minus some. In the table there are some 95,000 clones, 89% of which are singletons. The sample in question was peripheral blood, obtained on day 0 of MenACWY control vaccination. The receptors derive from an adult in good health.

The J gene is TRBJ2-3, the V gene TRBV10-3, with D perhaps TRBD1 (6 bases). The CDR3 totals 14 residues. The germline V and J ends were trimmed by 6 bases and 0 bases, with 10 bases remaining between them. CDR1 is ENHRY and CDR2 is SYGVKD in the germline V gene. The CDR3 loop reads CAISLQGSTDTQYF. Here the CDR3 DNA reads TGTGCCATCAGCCTACAGGGTAGCACAGATACGCAGTATTTT.

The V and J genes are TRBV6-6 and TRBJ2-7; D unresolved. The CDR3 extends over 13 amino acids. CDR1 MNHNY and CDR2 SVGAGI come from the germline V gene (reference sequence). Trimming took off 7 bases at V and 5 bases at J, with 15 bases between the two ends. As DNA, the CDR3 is TGTGCCAGCACCAAACTGGATGTCAACGAGCAGTACTTC. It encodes CASTKLDVNEQYF.

The CDR3 DNA reads as TGCAGCGCCGTATCAGGGAACTATGGCTACACCTTC. Its protein product is CSAVSGNYGYTF. The genes are TRBV29-1 and TRBJ1-2; maybe TRBD1 (5 bases). Germline CDR1 reads SQVTM; CDR2 reads ANQGSEA. The germline V and J ends were trimmed by 7 bases and 2 bases, with 11 bases remaining between them. The length of the CDR3 is 12 residues.

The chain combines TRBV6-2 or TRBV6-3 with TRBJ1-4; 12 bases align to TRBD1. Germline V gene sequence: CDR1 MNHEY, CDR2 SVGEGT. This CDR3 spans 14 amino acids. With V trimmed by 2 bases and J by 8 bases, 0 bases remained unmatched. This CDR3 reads CASSYGTGGEKLFF. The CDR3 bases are TGTGCCAGCAGTTACGGGACAGGGGGCGAAAAACTGTTTTTT.

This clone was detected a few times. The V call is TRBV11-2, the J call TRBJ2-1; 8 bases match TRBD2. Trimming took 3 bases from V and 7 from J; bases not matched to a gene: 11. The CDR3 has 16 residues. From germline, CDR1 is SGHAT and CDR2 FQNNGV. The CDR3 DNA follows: TGTGCCAGCAGCTTCTTCGGCGGGGGGCCGGGGAATGAGCAGTTCTTC. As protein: CASSFFGGGPGNEQFF.

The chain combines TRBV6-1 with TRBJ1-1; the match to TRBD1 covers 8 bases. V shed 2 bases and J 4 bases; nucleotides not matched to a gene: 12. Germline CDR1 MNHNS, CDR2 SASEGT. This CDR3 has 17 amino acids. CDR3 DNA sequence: TGTGCCAGCAGTGAACGACTCCCCAGACAGGGGAGCACTGAAGCTTTCTTT. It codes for CASSERLPRQGSTEAFF.

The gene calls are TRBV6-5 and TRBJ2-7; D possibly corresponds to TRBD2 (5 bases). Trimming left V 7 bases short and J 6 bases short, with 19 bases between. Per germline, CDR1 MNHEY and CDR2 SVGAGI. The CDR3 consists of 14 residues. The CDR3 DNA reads TGTGCCAGCACCCTTTTCGGGGTAAACCGCGAGCAGTACTTC. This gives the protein CASTLFGVNREQYF.

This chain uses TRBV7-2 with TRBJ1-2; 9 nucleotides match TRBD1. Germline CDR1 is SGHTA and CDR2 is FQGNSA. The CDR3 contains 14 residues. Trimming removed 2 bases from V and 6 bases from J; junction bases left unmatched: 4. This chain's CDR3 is CASSLSQGADGYTF. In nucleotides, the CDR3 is TGTGCCAGCAGCTTATCACAGGGGGCGGATGGCTACACCTTC.